This T cell receptor beta chain was sequenced for a study of cytomegalovirus exposure and HLA in healthy donors. Study outcomes and limitations: It was 150 or so TCR beta chains that were listed as cytomegalovirus-associated. Later analysis demonstrated an association between a missense DCLRE1C variant and TCR beta V- and J-gene trimming. Indistinguishable V segments, including TRBV6-2 and TRBV6-3, were excluded.

As for this clone: Its antigen is not known.

V lost 5 bases and J lost 0, with 8 bases in between. CDR1 and CDR2 (germline): MGHDK, SYGVNS. CDR3 length: 14 amino acids. PCR amplification relied on 60 Vbeta primers (plus 13 Jbeta primers). Repertoires were generated with immunoSEQ multiplex PCR, while TCRdb's copy carries only in-frame clones and drops some. The sample shows over 150,000 clones, roughly 79% of them seen only once. Sequenced sample: PBMCs. This TCR was recovered from a woman between 45 and 65 years old in good health and CMV-seropositive. This chain links TRBV25-1 with TRBJ1-5, with unresolved D. CDR3 sequence reads: CASSTAYSNQPQHF. The DNA for the CDR3 is TGTGCCAGCAGTACAGCCTATAGCAATCAGCCCCAGCATTTT.